The rows below give T cell receptor beta chains drawn from one sample of a study of blood T cells in healthy people across ages. TCRdb re-called the 5' RACE reads with MiXCR, one entry per CDR3 protein. The top ten hold about 6.3% of the sample, which has 1,300,000 or so distinct CDR3 sequences, around 59% seen once. The sequenced material came from blood. These TCRs come from a man younger than 30 in good health. Each CDR3 is given with its conserved first and last residue. The order of the fields is CDR3 DNA, CDR3 protein, clone size, V gene, J gene, D gene. D genes are given only for firm matches. Clone size is shown for a subset of rows, as once, few, many or a class of expanded clone.

CDR3nt: TGTGCCAGCAGCCCCAGGTCCAGGGACTACGAGCAGTACTTC
CDR3aa: CASSPRSRDYEQYF
abundance: few
v_gene: TRBV6-5
j_gene: TRBJ2-7
d_gene: NA

CDR3nt: TGTGCCACCAGCAGAGACAGGGGGCAGGATGGCTACACCTTC
CDR3aa: CATSRDRGQDGYTF
abundance: NA
v_gene: TRBV15
j_gene: TRBJ1-2
d_gene: TRBD1

CDR3nt: TGTGCCAGCTCAGGGACCACTGGGTCCAAGGCAGAGCAGTTCTTC
CDR3aa: CASSGTTGSKAEQFF
abundance: NA
v_gene: TRBV7-6
j_gene: TRBJ2-1
d_gene: NA

CDR3nt: TGTGCCAGCAGCCGCCTCACCTACGAGCAGTACTTC
CDR3aa: CASSRLTYEQYF
abundance: few
v_gene: TRBV14
j_gene: TRBJ2-7
d_gene: NA

CDR3nt: TGTGCCAGCAGTCGACCGGCAACTAATGAAAAACTGTTTTTT
CDR3aa: CASSRPATNEKLFF
abundance: NA
v_gene: TRBV28
j_gene: TRBJ1-4
d_gene: NA

CDR3nt: TGCAGTGCCAGCGCGGGAGGGCTTTACAATGAGCAGTTCTTC
CDR3aa: CSASAGGLYNEQFF
abundance: few
v_gene: TRBV20-1
j_gene: TRBJ2-1
d_gene: TRBD2

CDR3nt: TGTGCCACCAGTGATTCGACAGGGACCTACGAGCAGTACTTC
CDR3aa: CATSDSTGTYEQYF
abundance: few
v_gene: TRBV24-1
j_gene: TRBJ2-7
d_gene: TRBD1

CDR3nt: TGTGCCAGCAGCTTAGAGTCCACAGCGGGGAACACCATATATTTT
CDR3aa: CASSLESTAGNTIYF
abundance: NA
v_gene: TRBV7-8
j_gene: TRBJ1-3
d_gene: NA

CDR3nt: TGTGCCAGCAGTTTATCCCGGGGGAACGCCTACAATGAGCAGTTCTTC
CDR3aa: CASSLSRGNAYNEQFF
abundance: once
v_gene: TRBV28
j_gene: TRBJ2-1
d_gene: NA

CDR3nt: TGTGCCAGCACTCCGGGACAGGAAAACTCCTACGAGCAGTACTTC
CDR3aa: CASTPGQENSYEQYF
abundance: NA
v_gene: TRBV5-4
j_gene: TRBJ2-7
d_gene: TRBD1

CDR3nt: TGTGCCAGCAGCCAAGATGGGGGCTATGGGTCCTCTTCCTACGAGCAGTACTTC
CDR3aa: CASSQDGGYGSSSYEQYF
abundance: NA
v_gene: TRBV3-1
j_gene: TRBJ2-7
d_gene: NA

CDR3nt: TGTGCCAGCAGTTACTCTCCCCGCGGGGGAGTTTACAATGAGCAGTTCTTC
CDR3aa: CASSYSPRGGVYNEQFF
abundance: NA
v_gene: TRBV6-5
j_gene: TRBJ2-1
d_gene: TRBD2

CDR3nt: TGTGCCATCAGTGGTGAGCCCCCGGCGGATGAAAAACTGTTTTTT
CDR3aa: CAISGEPPADEKLFF
abundance: NA
v_gene: TRBV10-3
j_gene: TRBJ1-4
d_gene: NA

CDR3nt: TGCAGTGCTACACAGCACGAGCAGTACTTC
CDR3aa: CSATQHEQYF
abundance: NA
v_gene: TRBV20-1
j_gene: TRBJ2-7
d_gene: NA

CDR3nt: TGCAGCGTTGTTGGCAGGAACACTGAAGCTTTCTTT
CDR3aa: CSVVGRNTEAFF
abundance: NA
v_gene: TRBV29-1
j_gene: TRBJ1-1
d_gene: NA

CDR3nt: TGCAGTGCTAGGCCCCTTCAGCCCGGGTATGTCAGCACAGATACGCAGTATTTT
CDR3aa: CSARPLQPGYVSTDTQYF
abundance: NA
v_gene: TRBV20-1
j_gene: TRBJ2-3
d_gene: NA

CDR3nt: TGTGCCAGCAGCCAAGAATCTATGAAACTGTTTTTT
CDR3aa: CASSQESMKLFF
abundance: NA
v_gene: TRBV4-2
j_gene: TRBJ1-4
d_gene: NA

CDR3nt: TGTGCCAGCAGCCCCACTCGGGGGGGTTCCTACGAGCAGTACTTC
CDR3aa: CASSPTRGGSYEQYF
abundance: NA
v_gene: TRBV5-5
j_gene: TRBJ2-7
d_gene: TRBD2

CDR3nt: TGTGCCAGCAGTGGGACGAGGGGTGCCGCCGGGGAGCTGTTTTTT
CDR3aa: CASSGTRGAAGELFF
abundance: NA
v_gene: TRBV12-3/TRBV12-4
j_gene: TRBJ2-2
d_gene: NA

CDR3nt: TGCAGTGCGAGGGACAGGGTTCTCACGGAGCAGTACTTC
CDR3aa: CSARDRVLTEQYF
abundance: few
v_gene: TRBV20-1
j_gene: TRBJ2-7
d_gene: TRBD1

CDR3nt: TGTGCCAGTGCCTCTAGCGGAGGGGGGAATGAGCAGTTCTTC
CDR3aa: CASASSGGGNEQFF
abundance: NA
v_gene: TRBV6-1
j_gene: TRBJ2-1
d_gene: NA

CDR3nt: TGTGCCAGCAGCTTAGTATCCAGGAACTCTGGAAACACCATATATTTT
CDR3aa: CASSLVSRNSGNTIYF
abundance: NA
v_gene: TRBV7-2
j_gene: TRBJ1-3
d_gene: NA

CDR3nt: TGCAGCGTTGAAGGTTTGGGTTACGAGCAGTACTTC
CDR3aa: CSVEGLGYEQYF
abundance: few
v_gene: TRBV29-1
j_gene: TRBJ2-7
d_gene: NA

CDR3nt: TGTGCCAGCAGTGTAGATGGATCTCGGGGTACGCAGTATTTT
CDR3aa: CASSVDGSRGTQYF
abundance: NA
v_gene: TRBV12-3/TRBV12-4
j_gene: TRBJ2-3
d_gene: NA

CDR3nt: TGCAGCGTTAATGTCGAGGGTTTCAGCTCTGGGGCCAACGTCCTGACTTTC
CDR3aa: CSVNVEGFSSGANVLTF
abundance: NA
v_gene: TRBV29-1
j_gene: TRBJ2-6
d_gene: NA

CDR3nt: TGTGCCAGCAGTGAACTCGGGACTAGCTCCTACAATGAGCAGTTCTTC
CDR3aa: CASSELGTSSYNEQFF
abundance: NA
v_gene: TRBV6-1
j_gene: TRBJ2-1
d_gene: TRBD2

CDR3nt: TGCAGCAGCAGGGGCGGCCTCTCCTACGAGCAGTACTTC
CDR3aa: CSSRGGLSYEQYF
abundance: NA
v_gene: TRBV20-1
j_gene: TRBJ2-7
d_gene: NA

CDR3nt: TGTGCCACCAGCGTCCAGGGGGGCTATGGCTACACCTTC
CDR3aa: CATSVQGGYGYTF
abundance: few
v_gene: TRBV15
j_gene: TRBJ1-2
d_gene: TRBD1

CDR3nt: TGTGCCAGCAGCTTCCTAGCGGCTACGCAGTATTTT
CDR3aa: CASSFLAATQYF
abundance: NA
v_gene: TRBV7-2
j_gene: TRBJ2-3
d_gene: TRBD2

CDR3nt: TGTGCCAGCAGCTTAAGGGACTACCTTGGAGAGCAGTACTTC
CDR3aa: CASSLRDYLGEQYF
abundance: NA
v_gene: TRBV7-9
j_gene: TRBJ2-7
d_gene: TRBD2

CDR3nt: TGTGCCAGCAGTTGGAACAGGGCCGTCGCTGAAGCTTTCTTT
CDR3aa: CASSWNRAVAEAFF
abundance: NA
v_gene: TRBV6-5
j_gene: TRBJ1-1
d_gene: NA

CDR3nt: TGTGCCAGTGCGGGGGCGACCTACAATGAGCAGTTCTTC
CDR3aa: CASAGATYNEQFF
abundance: NA
v_gene: TRBV11-2
j_gene: TRBJ2-1
d_gene: NA

CDR3nt: TGTGCCAGCGGAACTAGCGGGACAACGCAGTATTTT
CDR3aa: CASGTSGTTQYF
abundance: NA
v_gene: TRBV7-2
j_gene: TRBJ2-3
d_gene: TRBD2

CDR3nt: TGTGCCACCAGTGAGGGTGCTAAAGAGACCCAGTACTTC
CDR3aa: CATSEGAKETQYF
abundance: NA
v_gene: TRBV24-1
j_gene: TRBJ2-5
d_gene: NA

CDR3nt: TGTGCCAGTTACAGCTCCTACAATGAGCAGTTCTTC
CDR3aa: CASYSSYNEQFF
abundance: few
v_gene: TRBV12-3/TRBV12-4
j_gene: TRBJ2-1
d_gene: NA

CDR3nt: TGTGCCAGCAGCGTAGGGTCACGGCCGGGACAGGGGCACTACGAGCAGTACTTC
CDR3aa: CASSVGSRPGQGHYEQYF
abundance: NA
v_gene: TRBV9
j_gene: TRBJ2-7
d_gene: TRBD1

CDR3nt: TGTGCCAGCAGCATCCGGGACAGTCTTAACGAGCAGTACTTC
CDR3aa: CASSIRDSLNEQYF
abundance: NA
v_gene: TRBV7-9
j_gene: TRBJ2-7
d_gene: TRBD1

CDR3nt: TGTGCCAGCAGTTATAGCGGGGCGAACACAGATACGCAGTATTTT
CDR3aa: CASSYSGANTDTQYF
abundance: NA
v_gene: TRBV6-5
j_gene: TRBJ2-3
d_gene: TRBD2

CDR3nt: TGTGCCAGCAGTGACGGTGCCTGGGGGAATTCACCCCTCCACTTT
CDR3aa: CASSDGAWGNSPLHF
abundance: NA
v_gene: TRBV2
j_gene: TRBJ1-6
d_gene: NA

CDR3nt: TGTGCCAGCAGGATTATGGCGGGACAGCCCAATCAGCCCCAGCATTTT
CDR3aa: CASRIMAGQPNQPQHF
abundance: once
v_gene: TRBV27
j_gene: TRBJ1-5
d_gene: TRBD1

CDR3nt: TGCAGCGTTGAAGTCCGGGGGCTCCGGGACACTGAAGCTTTCTTT
CDR3aa: CSVEVRGLRDTEAFF
abundance: NA
v_gene: TRBV29-1
j_gene: TRBJ1-1
d_gene: NA

CDR3nt: TGTTCCAGCAGTTCTACAGGGAGAAACGAAGGCTACACCTTC
CDR3aa: CSSSSTGRNEGYTF
abundance: NA
v_gene: TRBV28
j_gene: TRBJ1-2
d_gene: NA

CDR3nt: TGCGCCAGCAGCTTGGTGTCCAGCGGGGGTGTGGATACGCAGTATTTT
CDR3aa: CASSLVSSGGVDTQYF
abundance: NA
v_gene: TRBV5-1
j_gene: TRBJ2-3
d_gene: TRBD2

CDR3nt: TGTGCCAGCAGCCCAAGATGGGACACCATGAACACTGAAGCTTTCTTT
CDR3aa: CASSPRWDTMNTEAFF
abundance: NA
v_gene: TRBV7-2
j_gene: TRBJ1-1
d_gene: NA

CDR3nt: TGCGCCAGCAGCCAAGCAAATCGGGGCGGCGAGCAGTACTTC
CDR3aa: CASSQANRGGEQYF
abundance: few
v_gene: TRBV4-1
j_gene: TRBJ2-7
d_gene: NA

CDR3nt: TGCGCCAGCAGCCAACTCGGACTAGGCGGGTACCAAGAGACCCAGTACTTC
CDR3aa: CASSQLGLGGYQETQYF
abundance: NA
v_gene: TRBV4-1
j_gene: TRBJ2-5
d_gene: TRBD2

CDR3nt: TGTGCCAGCAGTTCCGAGAGAAGAGAGACCCAGTACTTC
CDR3aa: CASSSERRETQYF
abundance: NA
v_gene: TRBV28
j_gene: TRBJ2-5
d_gene: NA

CDR3nt: TGTGCCAGCAGCTTGGCGGACAGGGATGGCTACACCTTC
CDR3aa: CASSLADRDGYTF
abundance: few
v_gene: TRBV5-5
j_gene: TRBJ1-2
d_gene: TRBD1

CDR3nt: TGTGCCAGCAGCCAAGTCCAGGGGGATAATGGCTACACCTTC
CDR3aa: CASSQVQGDNGYTF
abundance: few
v_gene: TRBV14
j_gene: TRBJ1-2
d_gene: TRBD1

CDR3nt: TGTGCCAGCAGCAAAGGTTCGGGAGGGCCATATTACGGTGAGCAGTTCTTC
CDR3aa: CASSKGSGGPYYGEQFF
abundance: NA
v_gene: TRBV21-1
j_gene: TRBJ2-1
d_gene: NA